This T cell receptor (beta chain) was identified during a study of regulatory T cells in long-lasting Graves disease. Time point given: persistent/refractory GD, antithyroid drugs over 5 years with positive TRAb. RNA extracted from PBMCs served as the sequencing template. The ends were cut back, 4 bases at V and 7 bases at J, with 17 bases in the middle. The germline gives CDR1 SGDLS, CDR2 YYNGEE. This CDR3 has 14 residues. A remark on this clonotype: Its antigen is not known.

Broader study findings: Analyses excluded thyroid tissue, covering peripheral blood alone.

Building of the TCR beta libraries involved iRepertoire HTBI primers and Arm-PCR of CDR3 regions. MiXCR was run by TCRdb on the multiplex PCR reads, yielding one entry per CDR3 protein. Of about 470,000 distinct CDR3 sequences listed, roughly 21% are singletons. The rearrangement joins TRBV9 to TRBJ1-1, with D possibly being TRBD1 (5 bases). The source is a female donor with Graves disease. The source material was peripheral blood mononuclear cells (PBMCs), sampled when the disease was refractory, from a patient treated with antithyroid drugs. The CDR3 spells CASSLSRQPNEAFF. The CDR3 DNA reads TGTGCCAGCAGCCTTTCTAGACAGCCAAATGAAGCTTTCTTT. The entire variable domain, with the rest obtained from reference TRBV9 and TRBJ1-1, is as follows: DSGVTQTPKHLITATGQRVTLRCSPRSGDLSVYWYQQSLDQGLQFLIQYYNGEERAKGNILERFSAQQFPDLHSELNLSSLELGDSALYFCASSLSRQPNEAFFGQGTRLTVV.